This T cell receptor (beta chain) was sequenced during a study of regulatory T cells in long-lasting Graves disease. This clonotype turned up a few times. Its target is not known. Construction of the TCR beta libraries employed iRepertoire HTBI primers in conjunction with Arm-PCR of CDR3 regions. A single record per CDR3 protein comes from TCRdb applying MiXCR to the multiplex PCR reads. The repertoire holds about 540,000 distinct CDR3 sequences, with about 13% as singletons. Noted time point: newly diagnosed GD, antithyroid drugs for less than 3 months. PBMCs were the source of the RNA used for TCR sequencing. Study-wide results and limits: TRBV28, TRBJ1-2 and TRBJ2-5 emerged as the favored segments in persistent disease.

The CDR3 consists of 15 residues. V shed 2 bases and J shed 3 bases, with 14 bases lying between them. Germline V lookup: CDR1 MNHNS, CDR2 SASEGT. This sample was also put to use in a study of T cells in Graves' hyperthyroidism and ophthalmopathy. That report notes: Classification by a 13 V-J model distinguished ophthalmopathy from stable hyperthyroidism.

This material consisted of peripheral blood mononuclear cells (PBMCs), taken at new diagnosis, from a patient treated with antithyroid drugs. The gene calls are TRBV6-1 and TRBJ2-7; TRBD2 might be the D (6 bases). The clonotype originates from a man aged 30 to 45 with Graves disease. The CDR3 region has the DNA TGTGCCAGCAGTGAACCCAACCGGGGGATCTACGAGCAGTACTTC. Its protein product is CASSEPNRGIYEQYF.